The 16 T cell receptor beta chains presented below share a single source sample, sequenced in a study of cytotoxic CD8 clonotypes in ibrutinib-treated CLL (dated by TCRdb to 2020 to 2023). In light of the paper, this sample's time point label describes: about a year on ibrutinib. Library method: the immunoSEQ multiplex PCR assay. Drawn from immuneACCESS, this table holds only the in-frame rearrangements with V and J called that TCRdb kept. Clones are partly lost; checked studies trace under half to an unresolved V gene and leave the rest unexplained. Recorded for this sample are approximately 190,000 clones; 70% of them occurred a single time. 5.5% to 7% of the sample goes to the ten largest clones. The source was PBMCs, collected after 12 months of ibrutinib treatment. The receptors shown here come from a human donor with chronic lymphocytic leukemia.

In nucleotides, the CDR3 is TGCGCCAGCACCCGTAAGGGAGCTAATGAAAAACTGTTTTTT. This sequence encodes CASTRKGANEKLFF. V usage is TRBV5-1 and J usage is TRBJ1-4; D is unresolved. The length of the CDR3 is 14 residues. Germline loops: CDR1 SGHRS, CDR2 YFSETQ. With 6 bases removed from V and 3 bases from J, the gap between germline ends came to 12 bases.

A few counts support this clone. The rearrangement links TRBV10-3 to TRBJ1-6; D is unclear. CDR3 length: 14 amino acids. V lost 8 bases and J lost 0, with 8 bases in between. From germline, CDR1 is ENHRY and CDR2 SYGVKD. In DNA, the CDR3 is TGTGCCATCGGGGTCAGCTCCTATAATTCACCCCTCCACTTT. Amino acid sequence: CAIGVSSYNSPLHF.

This chain links TRBV30 with TRBJ1-4; the D is unclear. From germline, CDR1 is GTSNPN and CDR2 SVGIG (reference sequence). The CDR3 is made up of 15 amino acids. Trimming removed 1 base from V and 6 bases from J, with 15 bases in between. CDR3 DNA: TGTGCCTGGAGTGGCCTCTCTAGCTCTGATGAAAAACTGTTTTTT. Translation: CAWSGLSSSDEKLFF.

The rearrangement links TRBV28 to TRBJ2-2, with a tentative D call TRBD2 (5 bases). CDR1 is MDHEN, CDR2 SYDVKM, per germline. Deletions cut 6 bases from V and 0 bases from J, with 14 bases between. This CDR3 comprises 16 residues. The CDR3 DNA reads TGTGCCAGCAGACCCCGGAGCGGTACGAACACCGGGGAGCTGTTTTTT. Its protein product is CASRPRSGTNTGELFF.

J is TRBJ2-7 and V is TRBV6-5; possibly TRBD1 or TRBD2 for D (5 bases each). The V end lost 8 bases, the J end lost 6 bases, and 14 bases lay between the germline ends. Germline V gives CDR1 MNHEY, CDR2 SVGAGI. This CDR3 has 12 amino acids. This chain's CDR3 is CASRDGVLEQYF. The CDR3 DNA reads TGTGCCAGCCGGGACGGGGTCCTCGAGCAGTACTTC.

This clone was detected only a few times. V is TRBV2 and J is TRBJ1-1, with D possibly matching TRBD1 (6 bases). V lost 8 bases to trimming and J lost 2 bases, with 18 bases between them. The CDR3 extends over 15 amino acids. Germline CDR1 and CDR2: SNHLY and FYNNEI. CDR3 region: CASGDTRATNTEAFF. CDR3 nucleotide sequence: TGTGCCAGCGGGGACACCAGGGCAACTAACACTGAAGCTTTCTTT.

V is TRBV14 and J is TRBJ1-1; weak D call: TRBD1 (5 bases). V lost 4 bases, J lost 7 bases, and 10 bases lay in between. CDR3 size: 12 residues. Looked up from germline, CDR1 is SGHDN and CDR2 is FVKESK. CDR3: CASSRDGFEAFF. The CDR3 DNA follows: TGTGCCAGCAGCCGGGACGGCTTTGAAGCTTTCTTT.

V is TRBV28 and J is TRBJ1-5, with a possible D match to TRBD1 (6 bases). The CDR3 extends over 15 amino acids. Germline V CDR1 and CDR2: MDHEN, SYDVKM. V gave up 11 bases and J gave up 2 bases, with 19 bases separating them. The CDR3 spells CASSGDVLRNQPQHF. As DNA, the CDR3 is TGTGCCTCATCAGGGGACGTTCTTCGCAATCAGCCCCAGCATTTT.

The chain combines TRBV28 with TRBJ1-5, with D maybe TRBD1 (5 bases). Per the germline V gene, CDR1 is MDHEN and CDR2 is SYDVKM. The CDR3 loop spans 13 amino acids. V lost 7 bases, J lost 2 bases, and 9 bases lay in between. For the CDR3, the DNA is TGTGCCAGCATGGGGGGGGGCAATCAGCCCCAGCATTTT. This codes for CASMGGGNQPQHF.

As to this clone: A read error is possible here, since a much larger clone lies one base away. The J gene is TRBJ2-3, the V gene TRBV12-1. TRBV12-1 is recorded as a pseudogene. This CDR3 spans 11 amino acids. CDR3 residues: CASSDTDTQYF. CDR3 sequence (DNA): TGTGCCAGCAGCGACACAGATACGCAGTATTTT.

The chain links TRBV7-9 to TRBJ2-7, with TRBD1 identical over 8 bases. This CDR3 has 14 amino acids. From germline, CDR1 is SEHNR and CDR2 FQNEAQ (reference sequence). Germline trimming cut 5 bases from V and 3 bases from J; bases unmatched to any gene: 6. The CDR3 DNA is TGTGCCAGCAGCCGTGGACAGGGATACTACGAGCAGTACTTC. Encoded protein: CASSRGQGYYEQYF.

The chain carries TRBV5-1 and TRBJ1-5; no clear D. The CDR3 covers 15 residues. The ends were cut back, 5 bases at V and 7 bases at J, with 19 bases in the middle. Germline-derived CDR1 and CDR2 are SGHRS and YFSETQ. The CDR3 DNA sequence: TGCGCCAGCAGTCCAACCGGAGCTGTGGAACAGCCCCAGCATTTT. This encodes CASSPTGAVEQPQHF.

This chain connects TRBV25-1 to TRBJ1-1; D is unclear. The V and J ends lost 7 bases and 0 bases respectively, with 12 bases between them. CDR1 is MGHDK, CDR2 SYGVNS, per germline. This CDR3 region has 14 residues. Here the CDR3 reads CASNPGNMNTEAFF. The CDR3 nucleotides are TGTGCCAGCAACCCGGGAAACATGAACACTGAAGCTTTCTTT.

The chain is built from TRBV30 and TRBJ1-1; D is possibly TRBD1 (5 bases). Germline V CDR1 and CDR2: GTSNPN, SVGIG (reference sequence). CDR3 length: 15 residues. Trimming stripped 6 bases from V and 8 bases from J, with 25 bases between. CDR3 sequence reads: CACSRIVSAGGEAFF. CDR3 coding DNA: TGTGCCTGCTCCAGGATTGTATCCGCGGGGGGAGAAGCTTTCTTT. Variable domain in full (rest from reference TRBV30 and TRBJ1-1): SQTIHQWPATLVQPVGSPLSLECTVEGTSNPNLYWYRQAAGRGLQLLFYSVGIGQISSEVPQNLSASRPQDRQFILSSKKLLLSDSGFYLCACSRIVSAGGEAFFGQGTRLTVV.

In this sample, this clone turned up once. The V gene is TRBV29-1, the J gene TRBJ2-1; D possibly matches TRBD1 or TRBD2 (5 bases each). V lost 4 bases, J lost 10 bases, and 5 bases lay in between. Germline values: CDR1 SQVTM, CDR2 ANQGSEA. This CDR3 comprises 9 residues. The CDR3 DNA is TGCAGCGTTGGGGGGGAGCAGTTCTTC. It translates to CSVGGEQFF.

J is TRBJ1-1 and V is TRBV30; D is uncertain. CDR3 length: 15 amino acids. The V gene lost 0 bases and the J gene lost 0 bases, with 11 bases spanning the gap. The V gene's germline CDR1 is GTSNPN and CDR2 SVGIG (reference sequence). The CDR3: CAWSVQQDLNTEAFF. The CDR3 DNA reads as TGTGCCTGGAGTGTACAACAAGATCTGAACACTGAAGCTTTCTTT.